This T cell receptor (beta chain) was identified in a study of pediatric ulcerative colitis. Whole-study results and caveats: Acute severe colitis showed lower rectal diversity from clonal expansions. Compared with controls, ulcerative colitis showed greater blood-rectum clone sharing.

A word on this clone: Antigen: not known.

Sequencing depth was up to 500,000 reads per sample. Repertoires were generated with immunoSEQ multiplex PCR, while TCRdb's copy carries only in-frame clones and drops some. The table shows some 60,000 clones, with about three quarters occurring only once. V dropped 2 bases and J dropped 1 base, with 6 bases sitting between them. Germline CDR1 is MNHEY and CDR2 is SVGAGI. The CDR3 consists of 14 residues. The chain employs TRBV6-5 and TRBJ1-5; D gene unclear. The receptor's source is a boy aged 10-17 years with moderate ulcerative colitis. Sequencing was carried out using blood. The CDR3 loop is CASSYQASNQPQHF. CDR3 DNA sequence: TGTGCCAGCAGTTACCAGGCGAGCAATCAGCCCCAGCATTTT.